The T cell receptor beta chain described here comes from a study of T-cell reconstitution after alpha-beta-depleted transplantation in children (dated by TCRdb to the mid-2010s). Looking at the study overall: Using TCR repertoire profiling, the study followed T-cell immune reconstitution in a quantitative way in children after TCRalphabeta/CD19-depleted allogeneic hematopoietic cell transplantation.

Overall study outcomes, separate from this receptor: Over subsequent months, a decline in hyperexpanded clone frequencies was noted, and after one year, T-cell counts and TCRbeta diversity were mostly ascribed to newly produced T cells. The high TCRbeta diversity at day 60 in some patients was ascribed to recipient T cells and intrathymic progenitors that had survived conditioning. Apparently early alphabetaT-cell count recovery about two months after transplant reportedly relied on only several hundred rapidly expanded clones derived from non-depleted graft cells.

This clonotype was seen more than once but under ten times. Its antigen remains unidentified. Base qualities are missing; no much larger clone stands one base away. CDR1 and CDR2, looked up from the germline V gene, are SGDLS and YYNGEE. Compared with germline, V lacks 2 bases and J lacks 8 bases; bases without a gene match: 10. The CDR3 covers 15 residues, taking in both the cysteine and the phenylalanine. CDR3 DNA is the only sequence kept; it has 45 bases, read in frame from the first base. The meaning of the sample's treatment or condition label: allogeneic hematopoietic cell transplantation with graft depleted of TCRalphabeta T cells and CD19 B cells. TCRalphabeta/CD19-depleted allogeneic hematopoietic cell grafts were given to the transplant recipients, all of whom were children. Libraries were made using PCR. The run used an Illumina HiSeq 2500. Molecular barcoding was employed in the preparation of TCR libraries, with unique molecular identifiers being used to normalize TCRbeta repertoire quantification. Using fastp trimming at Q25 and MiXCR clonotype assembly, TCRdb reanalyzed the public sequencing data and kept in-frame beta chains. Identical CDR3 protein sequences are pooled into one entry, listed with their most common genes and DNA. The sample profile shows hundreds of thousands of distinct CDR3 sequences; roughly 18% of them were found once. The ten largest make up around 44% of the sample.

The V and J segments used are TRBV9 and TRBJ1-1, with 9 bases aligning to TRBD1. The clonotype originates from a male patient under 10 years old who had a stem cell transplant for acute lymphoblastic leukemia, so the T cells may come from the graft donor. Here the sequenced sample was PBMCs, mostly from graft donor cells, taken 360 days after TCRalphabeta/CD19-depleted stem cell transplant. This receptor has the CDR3 CASSVIQQGAAEAFF. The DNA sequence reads TGTGCCAGCAGCGTTATACAACAGGGGGCGGCGGAAGCTTTCTTT.